Listed below are T cell receptor beta chains from one sample, sequenced in a study of OX40 agonist ivuxolimab in advanced cancers. Sequencing used immunoSEQ multiplex PCR; TCRdb keeps in-frame clones, though not all of them. Of some 99,000 clones listed, roughly 88% are singletons. The starting material was CD4+ or CD8+ T cells sorted from blood, obtained in a trial of the OX40 agonist ivuxolimab. Receptors were obtained from an adult with an advanced solid tumor such as melanoma, head and neck, liver or kidney cancer. CDR3s include the opening cysteine and the closing phenylalanine or tryptophan. The D gene is left open where the match is weak. Clone size is not always given. Where it is, it says once, few, many or a class for expanded clones.

d_call: TRBD2; clone_size: -; j_call: TRBJ2-7; v_call: TRBV5-5; cdr3_nt: TGTGCCAGCAGCTTGCGGGGACTAGCGGCTTCCTACGAGCAGTACTTC; cdr3_aa: CASSLRGLAASYEQYF
d_call: -; clone_size: -; j_call: TRBJ2-1; v_call: TRBV4-1; cdr3_nt: TGCGCCAGCAGCCAAGATTCCATGAATGAGCAGTTCTTC; cdr3_aa: CASSQDSMNEQFF
d_call: -; clone_size: -; j_call: TRBJ1-1; v_call: TRBV11-2; cdr3_nt: TGTGCCAGCAGCTTGCTCAGGTTGAACACTGAAGCTTTCTTT; cdr3_aa: CASSLLRLNTEAFF
d_call: -; clone_size: -; j_call: TRBJ2-1; v_call: TRBV19; cdr3_nt: TGTGCCAGTAGACCGGGACCCTCCTACAATGAGCAGTTCTTC; cdr3_aa: CASRPGPSYNEQFF
d_call: -; clone_size: -; j_call: TRBJ2-1; v_call: TRBV6-5; cdr3_nt: TGTGCCAGCAGTTACACGGGCTACAATGAGCAGTTCTTC; cdr3_aa: CASSYTGYNEQFF
d_call: TRBD1; clone_size: -; j_call: TRBJ1-1; v_call: TRBV7-2; cdr3_nt: TGTGCCAGCAGCTTAGTGGGGACAGGGGGCTGGGACACTGAAGCTTTCTTT; cdr3_aa: CASSLVGTGGWDTEAFF
d_call: TRBD2; clone_size: -; j_call: TRBJ2-1; v_call: TRBV4-1; cdr3_nt: TGCGCCAGCAGCCAATTTGGACTAGCCGTATACAATGAGCAGTTCTTC; cdr3_aa: CASSQFGLAVYNEQFF
d_call: -; clone_size: -; j_call: TRBJ2-7; v_call: TRBV30; cdr3_nt: TGTGCCTGGAGTGTCCAGGGGTACGAGCAGTACTTC; cdr3_aa: CAWSVQGYEQYF
d_call: TRBD1; clone_size: -; j_call: TRBJ1-3; v_call: TRBV7-6; cdr3_nt: TGTGCCAGCAGCCCCTCGGCCCTCACAGGGGCCGCCGCCGGGGGTGGAAACACCATATATTTT; cdr3_aa: CASSPSALTGAAAGGGNTIYF
d_call: TRBD2; clone_size: -; j_call: TRBJ2-7; v_call: TRBV5-4; cdr3_nt: TGTGCCAGCAGCCCCGGACTAGCGGGGGACTCCTACGAGCAGTACTTC; cdr3_aa: CASSPGLAGDSYEQYF
d_call: -; clone_size: -; j_call: TRBJ2-2; v_call: TRBV7-3; cdr3_nt: TGTGCCAGCAGCTTACTCCCCAGGGGTAACACCGGGGAGCTGTTTTTT; cdr3_aa: CASSLLPRGNTGELFF
d_call: -; clone_size: -; j_call: TRBJ2-7; v_call: TRBV30; cdr3_nt: TGTGCCTGGAGTATCGGGGGACCCGAGCAGTACTTC; cdr3_aa: CAWSIGGPEQYF
d_call: -; clone_size: few; j_call: TRBJ1-4; v_call: TRBV30; cdr3_nt: TGTGCCTGGGAACAGGCCGGGGAAAAACTGTTTTTT; cdr3_aa: CAWEQAGEKLFF
d_call: -; clone_size: few; j_call: TRBJ1-1; v_call: TRBV6-1; cdr3_nt: TGTGCCAGCAGTTTACTCAGGAACACTGAAGCTTTCTTT; cdr3_aa: CASSLLRNTEAFF
d_call: TRBD1; clone_size: -; j_call: TRBJ1-1; v_call: TRBV28; cdr3_nt: TGTGCCAGCAGTTTAGATACCGGGACAGGGGTGGGTGAAGCTTTCTTT; cdr3_aa: CASSLDTGTGVGEAFF
d_call: TRBD1; clone_size: -; j_call: TRBJ1-1; v_call: TRBV7-8; cdr3_nt: TGTGCCAGCAGCCCCCTACAGGGGAGGACTGAAGCTTTCTTT; cdr3_aa: CASSPLQGRTEAFF
d_call: -; clone_size: -; j_call: TRBJ1-2; v_call: TRBV7-2; cdr3_nt: TGTGCCAGCAGCTTAGTATCCAGATCATATGGCTACACCTTC; cdr3_aa: CASSLVSRSYGYTF
d_call: TRBD1; clone_size: few; j_call: TRBJ1-2; v_call: TRBV28; cdr3_nt: TGTGCCAGCTCTCGAAGGGGGTTGAGGGGGCTGGACCGCGGCTACACCTTC; cdr3_aa: CASSRRGLRGLDRGYTF
d_call: -; clone_size: -; j_call: TRBJ1-2; v_call: TRBV19; cdr3_nt: TGTGCCAGTAGTATAAATCGGCCAGGACGCCACGGGAACTATGGCTACACCTTC; cdr3_aa: CASSINRPGRHGNYGYTF
d_call: TRBD2; clone_size: -; j_call: TRBJ2-1; v_call: TRBV6-5; cdr3_nt: TGTGCCAGCACCCGGGGACTAGCGGAACACAATGAGCAGTTCTTC; cdr3_aa: CASTRGLAEHNEQFF
d_call: TRBD1; clone_size: -; j_call: TRBJ1-5; v_call: TRBV30; cdr3_nt: TGTGCCTGGAGTTCAACCGCCTCGGGACAGGGGGGCAATCAGCCCCAGCATTTT; cdr3_aa: CAWSSTASGQGGNQPQHF
d_call: -; clone_size: -; j_call: TRBJ2-7; v_call: TRBV7-2; cdr3_nt: TGTGCCAGCAGCTTAATAACCTGGGGGCATAGGAGCTCCTACGAGCAGTACTTC; cdr3_aa: CASSLITWGHRSSYEQYF
d_call: TRBD2; clone_size: -; j_call: TRBJ2-1; v_call: TRBV5-4; cdr3_nt: TGTGCCAGCAGCTTACCGGGACTAGCGGGTAACGAGCAGTTCTTC; cdr3_aa: CASSLPGLAGNEQFF
d_call: -; clone_size: -; j_call: TRBJ2-3; v_call: TRBV19; cdr3_nt: TGTGCCAGTAGTATATCCGGAATAGATACGCAGTATTTT; cdr3_aa: CASSISGIDTQYF
d_call: -; clone_size: -; j_call: TRBJ1-2; v_call: TRBV29-1; cdr3_nt: TGCAGCGTGGAACCCTCGCAGGGACCTTATGGCTACACCTTC; cdr3_aa: CSVEPSQGPYGYTF
d_call: -; clone_size: once; j_call: TRBJ2-7; v_call: TRBV11-3; cdr3_nt: TGTGCCAGCAGCCCATTTCAATCCTACGAGCAGTACTTC; cdr3_aa: CASSPFQSYEQYF
d_call: -; clone_size: -; j_call: TRBJ1-5; v_call: TRBV18; cdr3_nt: TGTGCCAGCTCACCAAACCTAAGCAATCAGCCCCAGCATTTT; cdr3_aa: CASSPNLSNQPQHF
d_call: -; clone_size: -; j_call: TRBJ2-1; v_call: TRBV9; cdr3_nt: TGTGCCAGCAGCGTCGGACCCGGGCGCGTCAATGAGCAGTTCTTC; cdr3_aa: CASSVGPGRVNEQFF
d_call: TRBD2; clone_size: -; j_call: TRBJ2-5; v_call: TRBV7-2; cdr3_nt: TGTGCCAGCAGCCAGGGACTAGCGGGACCCCAAGAGACCCAGTACTTC; cdr3_aa: CASSQGLAGPQETQYF
d_call: TRBD1; clone_size: -; j_call: TRBJ1-3; v_call: TRBV28; cdr3_nt: TGTGCCAGCAGTTTTGTAGGGGGCGGCTCTGGAAACACCATATATTTT; cdr3_aa: CASSFVGGGSGNTIYF